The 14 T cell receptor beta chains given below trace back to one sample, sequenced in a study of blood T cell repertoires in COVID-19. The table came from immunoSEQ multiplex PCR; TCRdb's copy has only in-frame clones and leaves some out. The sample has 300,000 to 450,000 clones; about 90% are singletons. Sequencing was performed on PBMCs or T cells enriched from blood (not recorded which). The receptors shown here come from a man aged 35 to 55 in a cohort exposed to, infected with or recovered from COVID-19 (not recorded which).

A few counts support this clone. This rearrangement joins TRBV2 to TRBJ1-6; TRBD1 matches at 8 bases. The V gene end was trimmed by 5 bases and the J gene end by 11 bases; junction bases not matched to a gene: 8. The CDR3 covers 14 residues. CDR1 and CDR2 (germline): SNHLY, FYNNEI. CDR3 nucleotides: TGTGCCAGCAGTCTGACAGGGGTGGCGACACCCCTCCACTTT. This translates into CASSLTGVATPLHF.

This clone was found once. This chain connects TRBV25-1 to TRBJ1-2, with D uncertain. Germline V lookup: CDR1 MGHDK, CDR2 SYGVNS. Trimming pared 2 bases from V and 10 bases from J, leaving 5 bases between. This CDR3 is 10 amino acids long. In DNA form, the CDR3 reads TGTGCCAGCAGTGAAGGAGACTACACCTTC. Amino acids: CASSEGDYTF.

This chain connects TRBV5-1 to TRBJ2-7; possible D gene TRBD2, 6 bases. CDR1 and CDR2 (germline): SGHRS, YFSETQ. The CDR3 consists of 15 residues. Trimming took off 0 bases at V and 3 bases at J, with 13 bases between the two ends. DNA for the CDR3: TGCGCCAGCAGCTTGGGTGGTAGCGGCAACTACGAGCAGTACTTC. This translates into CASSLGGSGNYEQYF.

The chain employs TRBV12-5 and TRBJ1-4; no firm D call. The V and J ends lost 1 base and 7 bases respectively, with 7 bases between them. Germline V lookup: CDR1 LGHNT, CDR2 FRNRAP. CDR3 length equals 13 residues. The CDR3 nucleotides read TGTGCTAGTGGTTTGGCCTCGAGTGAAAAACTGTTTTTT. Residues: CASGLASSEKLFF.

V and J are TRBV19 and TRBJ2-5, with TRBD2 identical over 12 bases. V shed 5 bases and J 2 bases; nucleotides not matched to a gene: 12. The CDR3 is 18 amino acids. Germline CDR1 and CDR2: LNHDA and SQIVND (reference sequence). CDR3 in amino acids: CASSPWRTSGNRQETQYF. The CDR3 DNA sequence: TGTGCCAGTAGTCCATGGAGGACTAGCGGGAATCGTCAAGAGACCCAGTACTTC.

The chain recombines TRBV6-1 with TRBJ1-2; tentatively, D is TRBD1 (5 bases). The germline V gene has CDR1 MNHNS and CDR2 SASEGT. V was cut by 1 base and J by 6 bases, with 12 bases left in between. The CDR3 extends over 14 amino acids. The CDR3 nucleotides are TGTGCCAGCAGTGAAGTCGGCAGGGTTGATGGCTACACCTTC. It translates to CASSEVGRVDGYTF.

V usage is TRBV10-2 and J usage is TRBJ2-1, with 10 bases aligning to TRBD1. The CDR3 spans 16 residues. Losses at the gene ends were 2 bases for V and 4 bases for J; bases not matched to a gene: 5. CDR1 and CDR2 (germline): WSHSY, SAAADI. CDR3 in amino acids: CASSEPGQGRYNEQFF. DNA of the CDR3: TGCGCCAGCAGTGAGCCGGGACAGGGGCGTTACAATGAGCAGTTCTTC.

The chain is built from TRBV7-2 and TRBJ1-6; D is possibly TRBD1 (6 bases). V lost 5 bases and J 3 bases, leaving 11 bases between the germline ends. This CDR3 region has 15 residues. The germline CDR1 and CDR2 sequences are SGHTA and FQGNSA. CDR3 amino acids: CASSNGQNYNSPLHF. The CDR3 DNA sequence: TGTGCCAGCAGCAACGGACAGAACTATAATTCACCCCTCCACTTT.

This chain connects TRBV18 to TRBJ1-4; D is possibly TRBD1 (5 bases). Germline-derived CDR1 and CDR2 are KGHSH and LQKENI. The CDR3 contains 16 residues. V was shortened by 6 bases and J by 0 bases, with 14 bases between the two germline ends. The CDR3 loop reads CASSLNRLATNEKLFF. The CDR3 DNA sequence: TGTGCCAGCTCCCTAAACAGGCTTGCAACTAATGAAAAACTGTTTTTT.

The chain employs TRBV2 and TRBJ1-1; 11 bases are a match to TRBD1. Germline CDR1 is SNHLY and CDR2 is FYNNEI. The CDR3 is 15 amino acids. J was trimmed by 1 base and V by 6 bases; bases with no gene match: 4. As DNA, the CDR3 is TGTGCCAGCAGCGGACAGGGGGCGAAGAACACTGAAGCTTTCTTT. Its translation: CASSGQGAKNTEAFF.

The CDR3 here is CASSEMSGRGTGELFF. CDR3 sequence (DNA): TGTGCCAGCAGCGAAATGAGCGGGAGGGGGACCGGGGAGCTGTTTTTT. The genes are TRBV5-4 and TRBJ2-2; 10 bases are shared with TRBD2. This CDR3 is built from 16 residues. The V and J ends lost 4 bases and 5 bases, in that order; junction bases with no gene match: 8. Germline V gene sequence: CDR1 SGHNT, CDR2 YYREEE (reference sequence).

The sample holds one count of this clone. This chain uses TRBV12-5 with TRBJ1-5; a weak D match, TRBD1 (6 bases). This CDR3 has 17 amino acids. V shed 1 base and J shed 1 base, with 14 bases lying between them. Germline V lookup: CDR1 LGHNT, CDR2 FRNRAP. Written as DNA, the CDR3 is TGTGCTAGTGGTTTGGCCCCAGGACAGATAAGCAATCAGCCCCAGCATTTT. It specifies CASGLAPGQISNQPQHF.

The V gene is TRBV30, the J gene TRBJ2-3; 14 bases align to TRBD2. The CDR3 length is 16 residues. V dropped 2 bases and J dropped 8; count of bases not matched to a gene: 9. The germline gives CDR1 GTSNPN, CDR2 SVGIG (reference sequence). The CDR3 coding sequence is TGTGCCTGGAGTCGACTGACTAGCGGGAGGGCCGGTACGCAGTATTTT. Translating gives CAWSRLTSGRAGTQYF.

CDR3 protein: CASSLLAGVSMDEQFF. The CDR3 DNA reads as TGTGCCAGCAGCTTATTAGCGGGAGTGAGTATGGATGAGCAGTTCTTC. The J gene is TRBJ2-1, the V gene TRBV7-3, with 9 bases aligning to TRBD2. With V trimmed by 2 bases and J by 8 bases, 10 bases remained unmatched. This CDR3 is 16 amino acids long. Germline lookup yields CDR1 SGHTA and CDR2 FQGTGA.